These T cell receptor beta chains were read from a single sample in a study of T cells in Graves' hyperthyroidism and ophthalmopathy. TCRdb fed the multiplex PCR reads into MiXCR, producing one record per CDR3 protein. Of 550,000 to 650,000 distinct CDR3 sequences in the sample, 12% to 15% were seen once. Sequenced sample: blood. These receptors were taken from a woman aged 40 to 50 with Graves' hyperthyroidism. The CDR3 runs from the conserved cysteine through the conserved F or W. D genes are given only for firm matches. A row's size may be missing; if present it is once, few, many or a size class.

V	D	J	length	size	DNA	CDR3
TRBV28	.	TRBJ2-3	14	.	TGTGCCAGCAGTCGCGGGACCGCCGGGGATACGCAGTATTTT	CASSRGTAGDTQYF
TRBV5-4	TRBD1	TRBJ2-1	16	many	TGTGCCAGCAGCGGGTTTTCGGGACAGGTTTACAATGAGCAGTTCTTC	CASSGFSGQVYNEQFF
TRBV5-1	.	TRBJ2-1	14	many	TGCGCCAGCAGCTTGGACAGCTCGTACAATGAGCAGTTCTTC	CASSLDSSYNEQFF
TRBV28	.	TRBJ2-2	14	many	TGTGCCAGCAGCATCCCAGGAAACACCGGGGAGCTGTTTTTT	CASSIPGNTGELFF
TRBV3-1	.	TRBJ1-1	15	many	TGTGCCAGCAGCCAATTGAACTCATTGAACACTGAAGCTTTCTTT	CASSQLNSLNTEAFF
TRBV7-2	.	TRBJ1-1	13	many	TGTGCCAGCAGATCTCAAACCAACACTGAAGCTTTCTTT	CASRSQTNTEAFF
TRBV12-3/TRBV12-4	.	TRBJ2-7	12	many	TGTGCCAGTACAGGGATTTCCTACGAGCAGTACTTC	CASTGISYEQYF
TRBV12-3/TRBV12-4	.	TRBJ1-3	11	.	TGTGCCAGCACCTCGGGCTATGCCATATATTTT	CASTSGYAIYF
TRBV29-1	.	TRBJ1-2	13	many	TGCAGCGTCCCGGACGGAATTGTCGATGGCTACACCTTC	CSVPDGIVDGYTF
TRBV11-2	.	TRBJ2-5	12	many	TGTGCCAGCAGCCCACAACCAGAGACCCAGTACTTC	CASSPQPETQYF
TRBV20-1	TRBD1	TRBJ1-2	14	many	TGCAGTGCCACCAGGACAGGAGAAAACTATGGCTACACCTTC	CSATRTGENYGYTF
TRBV29-1	.	TRBJ1-5	13	few	TGCAGCGTTGAAGAAGGGAGGGGTCAGCCCCAGCATTTT	CSVEEGRGQPQHF
TRBV20-1	TRBD2	TRBJ2-7	14	.	TGCAGTGCTGAGCGGGAGGGCTCACTCTACGAGCAGTACTTC	CSAEREGSLYEQYF
TRBV7-9	TRBD2	TRBJ2-7	16	few	TGTGCCAGCAGCTTAGTTGGGACTAGCGGGAGTTACGAGCAGTACTTC	CASSLVGTSGSYEQYF
TRBV28	TRBD1	TRBJ2-7	15	many	TGTGCCAGCAGTCTAGGGACAGGTTCCACCTACGAGCAGTACTTC	CASSLGTGSTYEQYF
TRBV28	.	TRBJ1-5	11	.	TGTGCCAGCAGTGACGACCAGCCCCAGCATTTT	CASSDDQPQHF
TRBV6-2/TRBV6-3	.	TRBJ2-1	16	.	TGTGCCAGCAGCCAACCTCGTCCCCCCTCCTACAATGAGCAGTTCTTC	CASSQPRPPSYNEQFF
TRBV7-8	.	TRBJ2-7	12	many	TGTGCCAGCAGCCCTCGCGGTCTCGAGCAGTACTTC	CASSPRGLEQYF
TRBV29-1	TRBD1	TRBJ2-3	14	.	TGCAGCGTTGCCCGGGGACAGCCCACAGATACGCAGTATTTT	CSVARGQPTDTQYF
TRBV4-1	.	TRBJ1-1	16	.	TGCGCCAGCAGCCAACAGGCTCCGGGGGGGGTCACTGAAGCTTTCTTT	CASSQQAPGGVTEAFF
TRBV28	.	TRBJ1-2	15	many	TGTGCCAGCAGTTCCCCCCTACAGGGAAACTATGGCTACACCTTC	CASSSPLQGNYGYTF
TRBV5-6	TRBD2	TRBJ2-7	14	.	TGTGCCAGCAGCATTCTAGCGGGAGGGAACGAGCAGTACTTC	CASSILAGGNEQYF
TRBV4-2	.	TRBJ2-7	16	.	TGTGCCAGCAGCCAAGACGATCAGGTAGGCTCCTACGAGCAGTACTTC	CASSQDDQVGSYEQYF
TRBV29-1	.	TRBJ2-7	13	many	TGCAGCGTTGAGGGTCCAAGCTCCTACGAGCAGTACTTC	CSVEGPSSYEQYF
TRBV5-6	.	TRBJ2-7	16	few	TGTGCCAGCAGCTCATCCACGGGGCTAGCGCGCTACGAGCAGTACTTC	CASSSSTGLARYEQYF
TRBV12-3/TRBV12-4	.	TRBJ1-1	15	many	TGTGCCAGCAGTTTAGCTGGTCGGGAGAACACTGAAGCTTTCTTT	CASSLAGRENTEAFF